Sequencing of this TCR beta chain was carried out in a study of human T cells and chemical hapten exposure. General study results and limits: TCRs whose frequency exceeded 1 in 1000 remained the same following DPC sensitization.

The library put unique molecular identifiers onto individual cDNA molecules. Per the authors' pipeline: Per sample, the median was 95,638 TCRs, with values from around 24,000 to 710,000. One entry per CDR3 protein results from TCRdb running MiXCR on the 5' RACE reads. These V and J calls are TCRdb output, not the study's own analysis. Here the sample spans 81,000 or so distinct CDR3 sequences, 7% to 8% being singletons. As concerns this clonotype: The antigen is undetermined.

V was clipped by 0 bases and J by 1 base, with 6 bases between them. The germline V gene encodes CDR1 SGHTA and CDR2 FQGNSA. The CDR3 is 14 amino acids. The template was total RNA from unfractionated whole blood. The clonotype originates from a male donor in good health. The J gene is TRBJ2-5, the V gene TRBV7-2; D remains unclear. The CDR3 nucleotides are TGTGCCAGCAGCTTAGCCGGTGCCCAAGAGACCCAGTACTTC. Translated: CASSLAGAQETQYF.